A single sample is the source of the 18 T cell receptor beta chains below, sequenced in a study of blood T cell repertoires in COVID-19. Only in-frame clones appear in the TCRdb table, and some are missing; sequencing was by immunoSEQ multiplex PCR. This table has 250,000 or so clones, around 85% appearing once. Material for sequencing was PBMCs or T cells enriched from blood (not recorded which). These receptors were obtained from a woman aged 45-60 years who had recovered from COVID-19.

The V gene is TRBV10-3, the J gene TRBJ2-5; tentatively, D is TRBD2 (6 bases). Trimming removed 4 bases from V and 2 bases from J, with 14 bases in between. CDR3 length: 15 amino acids. Germline V gene data show CDR1 as ENHRY and CDR2 as SYGVKD. The CDR3 protein is CAISAGREVQETQYF. In DNA form, the CDR3 reads TGTGCCATCAGTGCCGGGCGGGAAGTTCAAGAGACCCAGTACTTC.

This chain connects TRBV5-6 to TRBJ1-1; no clear D. Germline V gene lookup returns CDR1 SGHDT and CDR2 YYEEEE. This CDR3 has 13 residues. The V end was cut by 0 bases, the J end by 8 bases, with 11 bases between. In nucleotides, the CDR3 is TGTGCCAGCAGCTTGGTCGTGCAAGCCGAAGCTTTCTTT. Its translation: CASSLVVQAEAFF.

The rearrangement joins TRBV11-2 to TRBJ2-5; 7 positions agree with TRBD2. The CDR3 length is 17 residues. CDR1 is SGHAT, CDR2 FQNNGV, per germline. V lost 0 bases, J lost 5 bases, and 12 bases stayed unmatched. The chain's CDR3 is CASSLDSHSAGEETQYF. The CDR3, as DNA: TGTGCCAGCAGCTTAGATTCGCATAGCGCGGGAGAGGAGACCCAGTACTTC.

This clone was observed a single time. This sequence joins TRBV14 and TRBJ1-6; weak D call: TRBD1 (6 bases). Germline lookup yields CDR1 SGHDN and CDR2 FVKESK. With 0 bases removed from V and 6 bases from J, the gap between germline ends came to 12 bases. The CDR3 sequence is 16 residues long. CDR3 in DNA: TGTGCCAGCAGCCAAGACCTGGGGGCTAGTAATTCACCCCTCCACTTT. Residues: CASSQDLGASNSPLHF.

The V gene is TRBV30, the J gene TRBJ2-2; possibly TRBD1 for D (5 bases). Trimming took off 3 bases at V and 5 bases at J, with 10 bases between the two ends. The CDR3 consists of 13 residues. Germline-derived CDR1 and CDR2 are GTSNPN and SVGIG (reference sequence). CDR3 in DNA: TGTGCCTGGAGAATCAGGGTTACCGGGGAGCTGTTTTTT. It encodes CAWRIRVTGELFF.

This rearrangement joins TRBV7-9 to TRBJ2-3; D remains unclear. Germline lookup yields CDR1 SEHNR and CDR2 FQNEAQ (reference sequence). V was trimmed by 3 bases and J by 4 bases, leaving 11 bases between them. This CDR3 is 14 amino acids long. Here the CDR3 reads CASSFNEWSDTQYF. In DNA, the CDR3 is TGTGCCAGCAGCTTTAATGAGTGGTCAGATACGCAGTATTTT.

The rearrangement joins TRBV28 to TRBJ2-1, with 12 bases identical to TRBD2. V lost 4 bases, J lost 4 bases, and 8 bases stayed unmatched. The CDR3 is made up of 17 amino acids. Germline lookup yields CDR1 MDHEN and CDR2 SYDVKM. The CDR3: CASSSTLGLAGYNEQFF. The CDR3 nucleotides read TGTGCCAGCAGTTCAACCCTCGGACTAGCGGGGTACAATGAGCAGTTCTTC.

There are a few counts of this clone. The chain joins TRBV2 to TRBJ2-7; TRBD2 matches at 12 bases. Trimming at V came to 1 base and at J to 4 bases, leaving 5 bases not matched to a gene. The CDR3 spans 16 residues. CDR1 and CDR2 from the germline V gene are SNHLY and FYNNEI. The CDR3 sequence: CASSEVWLAGGYEQYF. DNA of the CDR3: TGTGCCAGCAGTGAAGTCTGGCTAGCGGGAGGGTACGAGCAGTACTTC.

The V and J genes are TRBV28 and TRBJ1-1; 7 bases fit TRBD1. The trim removed 5 bases at V and 5 bases at J, leaving 8 bases unmatched. The CDR3 has 14 residues. CDR1 and CDR2 from the germline V gene are MDHEN and SYDVKM. Here the CDR3 reads CASSPQGEVTEAFF. CDR3 in DNA: TGTGCCAGCAGTCCTCAGGGGGAAGTGACTGAAGCTTTCTTT. The variable domain in full, with the rest retrieved from reference TRBV28 and TRBJ1-1, is DVKVTQSSRYLVKRTGEKVFLECVQDMDHENMFWYRQDPGLGLRLIYFSYDVKMKEKGDIPEGYSVSREKKERFSLILESASTNQTSMYLCASSPQGEVTEAFFGQGTRLTVV.

This clone appeared a few times. The chain has TRBV6-6 and TRBJ1-2, with 7 bases identical to TRBD1. The J segment lost 1 base and the V segment lost 6 bases, leaving 17 bases of the junction unmatched. The CDR3 is made up of 18 amino acids. The germline CDR1 and CDR2 sequences are MNHNY and SVGAGI (reference sequence). CDR3 region: CASRRAGQFSSLNYGYTF. CDR3 coding DNA: TGTGCCAGCAGACGAGCGGGACAGTTTTCGAGCCTTAACTATGGCTACACCTTC.

V gene TRBV5-1 combines with J gene TRBJ1-3, with D hard to call. This CDR3 is 13 amino acids long. Looked up from germline, CDR1 is SGHRS and CDR2 is YFSETQ. The V gene lost 4 bases and the J gene lost 0 bases, with 5 bases spanning the gap. CDR3 DNA sequence: TGCGCCAGCAGCCCGTACTCTGGAAACACCATATATTTT. This gives the protein CASSPYSGNTIYF.

The rearrangement joins TRBV7-9 to TRBJ1-4; TRBD1 aligns across 7 bases. CDR3 length: 16 residues. Trimming removed 4 bases from V and 4 bases from J; junction bases left unmatched: 9. Germline assignment: CDR1 SEHNR and CDR2 FQNEAQ (reference sequence). The CDR3 nucleotides read TGTGCCAGCAGCTCACGCACCGGGACAGTTAATGAAAAACTGTTTTTT. As protein: CASSSRTGTVNEKLFF.

This chain joins TRBV28 and TRBJ2-5, with 8 bases matching TRBD1. CDR1 and CDR2 from the germline V gene are MDHEN and SYDVKM. The CDR3 has 15 residues. V shed 7 bases and J 5 bases; nucleotides not matched to a gene: 12. The CDR3 spells CASMSTGQGGETQYF. CDR3 coding DNA: TGTGCCAGCATGTCCACAGGACAGGGTGGGGAGACCCAGTACTTC.

The chain uses TRBV5-4 and TRBJ1-2; D is uncertain. V was trimmed by 2 bases and J by 5 bases, leaving 19 bases between them. This CDR3 has 16 residues. Germline CDR1 reads SGHNT; CDR2 reads YYREEE (reference sequence). The CDR3 loop is CASSFEGGGSLYGYTF. Written as DNA, the CDR3 is TGTGCCAGCAGCTTCGAAGGAGGCGGCTCCTTATATGGCTACACCTTC.

The gene calls are TRBV30 and TRBJ2-2; TRBD1 matches at 8 bases. Germline CDR1 reads GTSNPN; CDR2 reads SVGIG (reference sequence). The CDR3 is 14 residues long. The CDR3 is CGADRAIGTGELFF. The CDR3 region has the DNA TGTGGAGCGGACAGGGCAATTGGCACCGGGGAGCTGTTTTTT. Supplemented by reference TRBV30 and TRBJ2-2, the full variable domain reads SQTIHQWPATLVQPVGSPLSLECTVEGTSNPNLYWYRQAAGRGLQLLFYSVGIGQISSEVPQNLSASRPQDRQFILSSKKLLLSDSGFYLCGADRAIGTGELFFGEGSRLTVL.

This clone was detected a few times. The chain couples TRBV7-9 to TRBJ2-5, with D unresolved. Looked up from germline, CDR1 is SEHNR and CDR2 is FQNEAQ (reference sequence). The CDR3 runs 12 residues. Trimming shortened V by 5 bases and J by 7 bases, and 11 bases separated the two germline ends. The CDR3 DNA sequence: TGTGCCAGCAGCACCCTAACGTGGACCCAGTACTTC. It is translated as CASSTLTWTQYF.

The V call is TRBV28, the J call TRBJ2-5; D might be TRBD2 (7 bases). The CDR3 length is 14 residues. Germline values: CDR1 MDHEN, CDR2 SYDVKM. V gave up 2 bases and J gave up 9 bases, with 16 bases separating them. The CDR3 bases are TGTGCCAGCAGTTTAGCGCCGGGGAGGGGGTCCCAGTACTTC. Its translation is CASSLAPGRGSQYF.

The chain carries TRBV4-1 and TRBJ1-1, with 10 bases matching TRBD1. Germline V CDR1 and CDR2: MGHRA, YSYEKL. The CDR3 runs to 16 residues. V gave up 3 bases and J gave up 5 bases; unmatched junction bases: 9. DNA for the CDR3: TGCGCCAGCAGCCAGGGTCGGGACAGGGGTCGGACTGAAGCTTTCTTT. As protein: CASSQGRDRGRTEAFF.